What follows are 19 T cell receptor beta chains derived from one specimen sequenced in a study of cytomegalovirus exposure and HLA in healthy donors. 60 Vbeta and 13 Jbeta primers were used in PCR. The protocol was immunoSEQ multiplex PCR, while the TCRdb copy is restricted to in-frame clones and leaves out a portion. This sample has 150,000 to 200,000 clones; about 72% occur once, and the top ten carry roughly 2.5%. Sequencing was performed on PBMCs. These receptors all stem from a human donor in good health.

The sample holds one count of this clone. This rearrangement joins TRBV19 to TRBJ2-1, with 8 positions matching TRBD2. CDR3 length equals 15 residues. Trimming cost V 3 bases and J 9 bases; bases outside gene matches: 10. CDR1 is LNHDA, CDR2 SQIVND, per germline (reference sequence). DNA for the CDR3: TGTGCCAGTAGTATGACTAGCGAGGGGATGCCTGAGCAGTTCTTC. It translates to CASSMTSEGMPEQFF.

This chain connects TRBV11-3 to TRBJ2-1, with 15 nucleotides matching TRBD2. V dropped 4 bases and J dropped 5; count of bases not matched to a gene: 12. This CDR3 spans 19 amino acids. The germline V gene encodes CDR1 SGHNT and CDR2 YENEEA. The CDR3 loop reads CASSSFRTSGGAGHNEQFF. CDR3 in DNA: TGTGCCAGCAGCTCTTTCCGGACTAGCGGGGGGGCGGGCCACAATGAGCAGTTCTTC.

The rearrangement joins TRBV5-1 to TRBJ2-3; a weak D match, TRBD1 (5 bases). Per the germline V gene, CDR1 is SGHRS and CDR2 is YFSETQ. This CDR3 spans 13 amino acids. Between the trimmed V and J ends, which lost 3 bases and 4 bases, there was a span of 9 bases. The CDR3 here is CASSSQTADTQYF. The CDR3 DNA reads TGCGCCAGCAGCTCACAGACAGCAGATACGCAGTATTTT.

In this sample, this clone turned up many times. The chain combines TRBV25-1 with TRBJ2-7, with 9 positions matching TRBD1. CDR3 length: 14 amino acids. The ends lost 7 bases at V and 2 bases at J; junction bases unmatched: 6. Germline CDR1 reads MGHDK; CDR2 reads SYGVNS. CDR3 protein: CASTHWDRAYEQYF. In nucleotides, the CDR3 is TGTGCCAGCACCCATTGGGACAGGGCCTACGAGCAGTACTTC.

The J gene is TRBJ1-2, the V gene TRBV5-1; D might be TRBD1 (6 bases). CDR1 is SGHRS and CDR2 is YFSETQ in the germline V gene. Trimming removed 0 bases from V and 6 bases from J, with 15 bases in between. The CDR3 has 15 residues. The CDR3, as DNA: TGCGCCAGCAGCTTGGCTTTGGGGGCGTTGAATGGCTACACCTTC. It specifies CASSLALGALNGYTF.

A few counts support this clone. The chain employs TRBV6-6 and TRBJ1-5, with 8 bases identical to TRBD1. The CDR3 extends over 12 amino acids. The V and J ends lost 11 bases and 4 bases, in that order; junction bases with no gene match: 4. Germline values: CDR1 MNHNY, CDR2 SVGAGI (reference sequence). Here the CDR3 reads CAVQGGNQPQHF. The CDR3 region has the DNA TGTGCCGTACAGGGGGGAAATCAGCCCCAGCATTTT.

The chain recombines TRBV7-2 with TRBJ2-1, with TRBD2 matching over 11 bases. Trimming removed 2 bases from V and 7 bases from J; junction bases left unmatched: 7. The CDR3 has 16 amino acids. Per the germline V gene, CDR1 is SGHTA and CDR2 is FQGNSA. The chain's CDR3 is CASSLTSGGLSNEQFF. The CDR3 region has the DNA TGTGCCAGCAGCTTAACTAGCGGGGGCCTTTCTAATGAGCAGTTCTTC.

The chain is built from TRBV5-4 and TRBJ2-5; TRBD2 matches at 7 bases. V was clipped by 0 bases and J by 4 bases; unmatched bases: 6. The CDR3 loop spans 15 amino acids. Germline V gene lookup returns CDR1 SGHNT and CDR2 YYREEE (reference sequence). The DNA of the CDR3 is TGTGCCAGCAGCTTGGAACTAGCGAGAGTAGAGACCCAGTACTTC. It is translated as CASSLELARVETQYF.

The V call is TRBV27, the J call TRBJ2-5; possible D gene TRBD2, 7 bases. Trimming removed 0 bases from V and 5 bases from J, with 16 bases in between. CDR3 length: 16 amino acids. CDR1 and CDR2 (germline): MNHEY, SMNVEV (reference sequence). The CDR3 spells CASSLSGGTNWETQYF. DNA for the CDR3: TGTGCCAGCAGTTTATCGGGAGGGACAAACTGGGAGACCCAGTACTTC.

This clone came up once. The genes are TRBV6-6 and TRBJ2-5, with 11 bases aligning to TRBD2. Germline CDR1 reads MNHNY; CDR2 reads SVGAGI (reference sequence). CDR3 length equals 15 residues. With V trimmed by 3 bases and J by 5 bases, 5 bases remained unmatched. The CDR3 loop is CASSYLAGGRETQYF. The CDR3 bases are TGTGCCAGCAGTTATCTAGCGGGGGGAAGGGAGACCCAGTACTTC.

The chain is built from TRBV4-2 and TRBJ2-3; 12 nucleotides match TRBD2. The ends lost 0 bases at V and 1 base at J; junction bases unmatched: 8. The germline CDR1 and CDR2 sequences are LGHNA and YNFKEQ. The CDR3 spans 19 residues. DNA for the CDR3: TGTGCCAGCAGCCAAGAGGGGCTAGCGGGGGGGCCCGGCACAGATACGCAGTATTTT. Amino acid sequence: CASSQEGLAGGPGTDTQYF.

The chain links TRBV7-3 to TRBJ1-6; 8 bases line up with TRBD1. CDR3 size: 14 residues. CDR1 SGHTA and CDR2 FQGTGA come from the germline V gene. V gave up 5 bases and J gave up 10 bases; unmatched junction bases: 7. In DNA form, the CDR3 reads TGTGCCAGCAGCCCCGGACAGGGTAACTCACCCCTCCACTTT. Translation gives CASSPGQGNSPLHF.

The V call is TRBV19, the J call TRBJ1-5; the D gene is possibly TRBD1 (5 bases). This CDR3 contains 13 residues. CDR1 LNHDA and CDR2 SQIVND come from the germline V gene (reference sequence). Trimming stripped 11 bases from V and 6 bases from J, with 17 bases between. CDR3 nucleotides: TGTGCCTCAATGGGGGGGATGGGTCAGCCCCAGCATTTT. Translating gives CASMGGMGQPQHF.

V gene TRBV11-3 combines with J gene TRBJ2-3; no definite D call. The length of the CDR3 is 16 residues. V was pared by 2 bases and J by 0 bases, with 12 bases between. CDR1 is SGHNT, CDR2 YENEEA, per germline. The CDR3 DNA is TGTGCCAGCAGCTTAAGGTCTGGAGCTAGCACAGATACGCAGTATTTT. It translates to CASSLRSGASTDTQYF.

This CDR3 is CASSIDYPGNEQYF. In DNA, the CDR3 is TGTGCCAGTAGTATAGACTACCCAGGGAACGAGCAGTACTTC. The V call is TRBV19, the J call TRBJ2-7; D possibly corresponds to TRBD1 (5 bases). Germline V CDR1 and CDR2: LNHDA, SQIVND (reference sequence). This CDR3 is built from 14 residues. V was cut by 0 bases and J by 5 bases, with 11 bases left in between.

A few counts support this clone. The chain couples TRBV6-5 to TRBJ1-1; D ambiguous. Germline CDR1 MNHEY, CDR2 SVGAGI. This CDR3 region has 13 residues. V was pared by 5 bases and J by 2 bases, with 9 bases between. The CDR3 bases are TGTGCCAGCAGTGACATTCAAAACACTGAAGCTTTCTTT. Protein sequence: CASSDIQNTEAFF.

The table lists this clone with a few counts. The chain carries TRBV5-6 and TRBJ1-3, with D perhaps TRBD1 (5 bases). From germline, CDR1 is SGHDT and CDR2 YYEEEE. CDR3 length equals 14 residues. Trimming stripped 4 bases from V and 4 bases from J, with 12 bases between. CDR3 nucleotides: TGTGCCAGCAGCATAAACAGGTTGGGAAACACCATATATTTT. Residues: CASSINRLGNTIYF.

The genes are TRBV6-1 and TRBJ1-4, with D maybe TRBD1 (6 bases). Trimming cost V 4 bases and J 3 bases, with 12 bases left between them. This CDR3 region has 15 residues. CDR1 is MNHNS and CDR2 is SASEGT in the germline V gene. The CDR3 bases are TGTGCCAGCAGTGTATACAGGGTATCTAATGAAAAACTGTTTTTT. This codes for CASSVYRVSNEKLFF.

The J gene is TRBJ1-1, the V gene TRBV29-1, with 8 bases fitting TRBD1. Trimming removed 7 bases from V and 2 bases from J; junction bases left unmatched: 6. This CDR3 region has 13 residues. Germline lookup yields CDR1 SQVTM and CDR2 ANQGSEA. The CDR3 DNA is TGCAGCGCCACACAGGGGGGTAACACTGAAGCTTTCTTT. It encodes CSATQGGNTEAFF.